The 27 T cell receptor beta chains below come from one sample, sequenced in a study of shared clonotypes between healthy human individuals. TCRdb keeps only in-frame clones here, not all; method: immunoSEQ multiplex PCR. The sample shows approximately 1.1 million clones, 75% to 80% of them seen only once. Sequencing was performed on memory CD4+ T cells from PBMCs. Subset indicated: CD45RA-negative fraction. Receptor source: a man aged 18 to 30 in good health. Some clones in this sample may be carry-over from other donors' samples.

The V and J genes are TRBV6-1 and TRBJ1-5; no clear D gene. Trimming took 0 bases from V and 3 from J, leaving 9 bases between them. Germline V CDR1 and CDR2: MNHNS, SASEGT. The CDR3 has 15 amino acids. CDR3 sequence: CASSEAALSNQPQHF. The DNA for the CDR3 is TGTGCCAGCAGTGAAGCGGCTTTGTCCAATCAGCCCCAGCATTTT.

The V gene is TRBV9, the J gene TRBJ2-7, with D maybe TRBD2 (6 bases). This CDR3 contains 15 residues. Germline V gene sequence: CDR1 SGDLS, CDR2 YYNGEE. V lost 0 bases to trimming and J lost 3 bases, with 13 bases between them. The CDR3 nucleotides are TGTGCCAGCAGCGTAGGCGGGACTTCCAACTACGAGCAGTACTTC. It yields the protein CASSVGGTSNYEQYF.

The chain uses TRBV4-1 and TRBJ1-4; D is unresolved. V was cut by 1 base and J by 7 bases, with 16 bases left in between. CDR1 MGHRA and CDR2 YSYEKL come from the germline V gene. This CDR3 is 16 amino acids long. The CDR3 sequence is CASSQVPRAPGEKLFF. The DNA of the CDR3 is TGCGCCAGCAGCCAAGTCCCCCGCGCGCCGGGTGAAAAACTGTTTTTT.

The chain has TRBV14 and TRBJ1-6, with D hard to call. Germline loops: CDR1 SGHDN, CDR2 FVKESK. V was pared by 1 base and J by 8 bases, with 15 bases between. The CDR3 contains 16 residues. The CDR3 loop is CASSQGVGSVDSPLHF. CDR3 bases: TGTGCCAGCAGCCAAGGGGTAGGCAGTGTCGATTCACCCCTCCACTTT. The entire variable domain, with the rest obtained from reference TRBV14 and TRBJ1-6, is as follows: EAGVTQFPSHSVIEKGQTVTLRCDPISGHDNLYWYRRVMGKEIKFLLHFVKESKQDESGMPNNRFLAERTGGTYSTLKVQPAELEDSGVYFCASSQGVGSVDSPLHFGNGTRLTVT.

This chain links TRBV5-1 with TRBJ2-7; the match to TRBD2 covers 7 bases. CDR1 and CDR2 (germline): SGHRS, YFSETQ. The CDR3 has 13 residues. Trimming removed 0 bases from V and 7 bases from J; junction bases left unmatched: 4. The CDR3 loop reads CASSLGAGSEQYF. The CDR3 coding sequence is TGCGCCAGCAGCTTGGGAGCGGGAAGTGAGCAGTACTTC.

The CDR3 DNA sequence: TGCGCCAGCAGCCAAGGACGGGGAAGTTACTACAATGAGCAGTTCTTC. The encoded protein is CASSQGRGSYYNEQFF. The rearrangement links TRBV4-1 to TRBJ2-1; TRBD2 might be the D (5 bases). The CDR3 runs 16 residues. V was pared by 1 base and J by 3 bases, with 13 bases between. Germline lookup yields CDR1 MGHRA and CDR2 YSYEKL.

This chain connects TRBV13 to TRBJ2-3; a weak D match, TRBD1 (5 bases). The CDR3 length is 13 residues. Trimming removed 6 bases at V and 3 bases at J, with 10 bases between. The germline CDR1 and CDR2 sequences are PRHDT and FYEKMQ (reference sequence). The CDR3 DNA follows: TGTGCCAGCAGAAGGGGTGGGACAGATACGCAGTATTTT. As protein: CASRRGGTDTQYF.

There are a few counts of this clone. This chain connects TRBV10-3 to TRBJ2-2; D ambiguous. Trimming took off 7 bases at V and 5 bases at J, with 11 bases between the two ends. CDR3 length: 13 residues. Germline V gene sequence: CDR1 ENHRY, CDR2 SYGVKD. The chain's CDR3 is CAINGDMTGELFF. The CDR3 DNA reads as TGTGCCATCAATGGGGATATGACCGGGGAGCTGTTTTTT.

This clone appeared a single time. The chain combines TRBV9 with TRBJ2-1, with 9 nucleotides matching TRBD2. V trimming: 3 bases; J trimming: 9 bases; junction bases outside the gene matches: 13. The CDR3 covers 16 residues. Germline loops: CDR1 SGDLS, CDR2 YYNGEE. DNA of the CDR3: TGTGCCAGCAGCGGACCGGGACTAGCTAGTTCCGGTGAGCAGTTCTTC. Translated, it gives CASSGPGLASSGEQFF.

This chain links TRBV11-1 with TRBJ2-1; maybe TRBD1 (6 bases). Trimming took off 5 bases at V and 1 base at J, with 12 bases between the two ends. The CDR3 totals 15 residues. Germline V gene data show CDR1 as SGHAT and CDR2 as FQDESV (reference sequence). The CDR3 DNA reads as TGTGCCAGCAGCACAGGGATCGGGTCCTACAATGAGCAGTTCTTC. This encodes CASSTGIGSYNEQFF.

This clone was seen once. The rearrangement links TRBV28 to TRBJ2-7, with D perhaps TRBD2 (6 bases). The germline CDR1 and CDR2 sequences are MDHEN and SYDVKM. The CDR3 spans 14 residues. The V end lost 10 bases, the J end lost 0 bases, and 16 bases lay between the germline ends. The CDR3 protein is CATIRGLLSYEQYF. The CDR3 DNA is TGTGCCACCATCCGGGGACTCCTCTCCTACGAGCAGTACTTC.

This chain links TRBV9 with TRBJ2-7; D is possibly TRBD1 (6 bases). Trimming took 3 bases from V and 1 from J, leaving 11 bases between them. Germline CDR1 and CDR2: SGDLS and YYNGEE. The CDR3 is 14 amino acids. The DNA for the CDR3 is TGTGCCAGCAGCGAAACCGGGACATCCTACGAGCAGTACTTC. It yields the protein CASSETGTSYEQYF.

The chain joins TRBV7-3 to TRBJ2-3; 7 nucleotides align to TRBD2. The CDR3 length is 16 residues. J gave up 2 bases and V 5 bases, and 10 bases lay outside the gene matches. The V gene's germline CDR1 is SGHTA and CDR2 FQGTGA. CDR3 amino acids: CASSPQGGGLTDTQYF. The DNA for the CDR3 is TGTGCCAGCAGCCCCCAGGGCGGGGGACTCACAGATACGCAGTATTTT.

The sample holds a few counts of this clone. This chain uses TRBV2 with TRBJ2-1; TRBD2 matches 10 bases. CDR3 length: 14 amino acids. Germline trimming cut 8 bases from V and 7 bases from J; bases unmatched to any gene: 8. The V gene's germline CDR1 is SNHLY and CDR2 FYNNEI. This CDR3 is CASRAGGPRNEQFF. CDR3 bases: TGTGCCAGCCGAGCGGGAGGGCCGAGGAATGAGCAGTTCTTC.

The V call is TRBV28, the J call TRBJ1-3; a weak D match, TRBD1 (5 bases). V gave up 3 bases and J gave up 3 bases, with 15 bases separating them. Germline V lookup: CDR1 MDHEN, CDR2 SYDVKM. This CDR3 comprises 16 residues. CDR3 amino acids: CASSLPYGGYGNTIYF. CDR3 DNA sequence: TGTGCCAGCAGTTTGCCCTACGGGGGTTATGGAAACACCATATATTTT.

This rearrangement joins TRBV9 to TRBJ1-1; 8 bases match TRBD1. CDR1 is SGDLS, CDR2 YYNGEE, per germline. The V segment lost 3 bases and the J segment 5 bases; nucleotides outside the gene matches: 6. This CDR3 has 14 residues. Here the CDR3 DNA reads TGTGCCAGCAGCGCAGCGACAGGGGAGACTGAAGCTTTCTTT. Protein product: CASSAATGETEAFF.

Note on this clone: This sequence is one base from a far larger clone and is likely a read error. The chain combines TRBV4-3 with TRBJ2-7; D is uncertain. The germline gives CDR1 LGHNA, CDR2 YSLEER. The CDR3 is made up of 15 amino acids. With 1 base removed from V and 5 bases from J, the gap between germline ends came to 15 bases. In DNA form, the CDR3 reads TGCGCCAGCAGCCAAGGGCAGCCGAACGCCAACGAGCAGTACGTC. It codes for CASSQGQPNANEQYV.

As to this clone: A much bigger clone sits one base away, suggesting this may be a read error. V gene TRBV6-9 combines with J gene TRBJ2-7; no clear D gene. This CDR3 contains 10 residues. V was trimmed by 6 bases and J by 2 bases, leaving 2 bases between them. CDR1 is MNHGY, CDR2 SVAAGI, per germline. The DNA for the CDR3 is TGTGCCAGCAGGACCTACGAGCAGTACTTC. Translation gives CASRTYEQYF.

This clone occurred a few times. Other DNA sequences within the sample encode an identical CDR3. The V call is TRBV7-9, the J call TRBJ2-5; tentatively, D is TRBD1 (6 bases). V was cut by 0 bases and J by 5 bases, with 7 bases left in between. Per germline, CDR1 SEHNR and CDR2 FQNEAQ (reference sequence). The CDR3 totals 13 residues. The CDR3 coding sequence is TGTGCCAGCAGCTTAGCGGGGGCGGAGACCCAGTACTTC. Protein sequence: CASSLAGAETQYF.

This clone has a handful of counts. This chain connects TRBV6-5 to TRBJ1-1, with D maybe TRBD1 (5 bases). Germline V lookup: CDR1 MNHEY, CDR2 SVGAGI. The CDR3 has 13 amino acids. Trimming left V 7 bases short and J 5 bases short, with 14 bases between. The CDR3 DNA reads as TGTGCCAGCACTCGGCAGGGTGGGACTGAAGCTTTCTTT. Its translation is CASTRQGGTEAFF.

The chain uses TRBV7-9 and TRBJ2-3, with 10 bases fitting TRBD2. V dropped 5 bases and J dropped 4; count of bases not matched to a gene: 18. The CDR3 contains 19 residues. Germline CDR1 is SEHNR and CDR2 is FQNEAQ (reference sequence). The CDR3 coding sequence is TGTGCCAGCAGCCGAGACGCTAGCGGGAGTATAGTGGGATCAGATACGCAGTATTTT. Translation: CASSRDASGSIVGSDTQYF.

CDR3 in amino acids: CASSYGTGSGKLFF. The CDR3 nucleotides are TGTGCCAGCAGCTATGGGACAGGCTCCGGTAAACTGTTTTTT. This chain links TRBV7-2 with TRBJ1-4, with TRBD1 identical over 8 bases. The CDR3 has 14 residues. The trim removed 4 bases at V and 11 bases at J, leaving 9 bases unmatched. Germline CDR1 is SGHTA and CDR2 is FQGNSA.

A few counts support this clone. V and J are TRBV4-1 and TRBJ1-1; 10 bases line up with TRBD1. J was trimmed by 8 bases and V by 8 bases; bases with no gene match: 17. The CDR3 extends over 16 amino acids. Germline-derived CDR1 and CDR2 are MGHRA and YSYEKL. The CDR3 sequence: CASRPRGDRGPAEAFF. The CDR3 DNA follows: TGCGCCAGCCGCCCAAGGGGCGACAGGGGGCCGGCCGAAGCTTTCTTT.

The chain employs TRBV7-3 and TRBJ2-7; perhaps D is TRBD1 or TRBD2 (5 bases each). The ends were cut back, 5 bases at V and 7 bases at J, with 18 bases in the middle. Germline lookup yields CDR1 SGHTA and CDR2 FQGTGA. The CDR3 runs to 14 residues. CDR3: CASSPNTNEGEQYF. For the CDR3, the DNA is TGTGCCAGCAGCCCCAACACGAACGAGGGGGAGCAGTACTTC.

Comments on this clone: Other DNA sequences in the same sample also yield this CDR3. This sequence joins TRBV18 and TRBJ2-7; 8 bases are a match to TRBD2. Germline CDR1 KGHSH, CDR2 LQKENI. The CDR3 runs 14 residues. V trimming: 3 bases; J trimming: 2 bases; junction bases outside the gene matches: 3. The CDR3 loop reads CASSPPGGPYEQYF. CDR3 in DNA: TGTGCCAGCTCACCCCCGGGGGGGCCCTACGAGCAGTACTTC. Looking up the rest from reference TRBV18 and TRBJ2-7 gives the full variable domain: NAGVMQNPRHLVRRRGQEARLRCSPMKGHSHVYWYRQLPEEGLKFMVYLQKENIIDESGMPKERFSAEFPKEGPSILRIQQVVRGDSAAYFCASSPPGGPYEQYFGPGTRLTVT.

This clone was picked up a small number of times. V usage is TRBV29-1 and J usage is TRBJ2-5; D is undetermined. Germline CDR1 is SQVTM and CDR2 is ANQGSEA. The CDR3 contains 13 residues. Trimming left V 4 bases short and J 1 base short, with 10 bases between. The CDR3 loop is CSVAVTSQETQYF. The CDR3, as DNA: TGCAGCGTTGCGGTTACGAGCCAAGAGACCCAGTACTTC.

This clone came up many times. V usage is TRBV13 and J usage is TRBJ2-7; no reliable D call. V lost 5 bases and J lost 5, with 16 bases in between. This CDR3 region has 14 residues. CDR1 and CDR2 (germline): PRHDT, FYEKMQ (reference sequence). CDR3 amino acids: CASSRTGPGHEQYF. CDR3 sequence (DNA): TGTGCCAGCAGCCGGACCGGGCCGGGCCACGAGCAGTACTTC.